The rows below give T cell receptor beta chains drawn from one sample of a study of cytomegalovirus exposure and HLA in healthy donors. Assay: immunoSEQ multiplex PCR; the TCRdb copy retains only in-frame clones and omits some. The sample holds 80,000 to 95,000 clones, about 68% seen once. Input material: PBMCs. Receptor source: a human donor in good health. The CDR3 runs from the conserved cysteine through the conserved F or W. A D gene is named only where the DNA matches it firmly. Size is stated for part of the rows, as once, few or many counts, or as a class when the clone is expanded.

>TRBV9|.|TRBD1|TRBJ2-2|15
TGTGCCAGCAGCGTAGTGAGGGACAGGACCGGGGAGCTGTTTTTT
CASSVVRDRTGELFF
>TRBV15|.|.|TRBJ2-4|13
TGTGCCACCAGTGGGCTAGCCAAAAACATTCAGTACTTC
CATSGLAKNIQYF
>TRBV5-6|.|.|TRBJ1-1|14
TGTGCCAGCAGCTTACAGGGATGGGACACTGAAGCTTTCTTT
CASSLQGWDTEAFF
>TRBV5-4|.|.|TRBJ2-7|14
TGTGCCAGCAGCTTGAACAGGGGGGGGTACGAGCAGTACTTC
CASSLNRGGYEQYF
>TRBV25-1|.|.|TRBJ2-7|11
TGTGCCACCGAACAGGGCTACGAGCAGTACTTC
CATEQGYEQYF
>TRBV9|.|TRBD2|TRBJ2-2|13
TGTGCCAGCAACGGGGGGACGGCCGGGGAGCTGTTTTTT
CASNGGTAGELFF
>TRBV5-1|few|TRBD1|TRBJ1-4|15
TGCGCCAGCAGCTTCCTGGGACAGGAGGCTGAAAAACTGTTTTTT
CASSFLGQEAEKLFF
>TRBV9|.|TRBD2|TRBJ2-2|15
TGTGCCAGCAGCGTAGCGGGGGGGCAAACCGGGGAGCTGTTTTTT
CASSVAGGQTGELFF
>TRBV11-2|.|TRBD1|TRBJ1-2|14
TGTGCCAGCAGCTCACCCAGGGGGCACTATGGCTACACCTTC
CASSSPRGHYGYTF
>TRBV7-2|.|TRBD2|TRBJ2-7|14
TGTGCCAGCAGCCCCGACGGGGGGACTAGGGAGCAGTACTTC
CASSPDGGTREQYF
>TRBV18|few|.|TRBJ1-1|15
TGTGCCAGCTCATCCCAGACAGGTACTGGCACTGAAGCTTTCTTT
CASSSQTGTGTEAFF
>TRBV7-2|.|.|TRBJ2-7|15
TGTGCCAGCAGCTTATACCGGGGGGCGTCCTACGAGCAGTACTTC
CASSLYRGASYEQYF
>TRBV7-2|.|TRBD2|TRBJ2-3|18
TGTGCCAGCAGCTTTTCTTATGTAGCGGGGGACCACACAGATACGCAGTATTTT
CASSFSYVAGDHTDTQYF
>TRBV7-9|.|.|TRBJ2-6|16
TGTGCCAGCAGCTTGGAGGTTCCCTCTGGGGCCAACGTCCTGACTTTC
CASSLEVPSGANVLTF
>TRBV2|.|.|TRBJ1-2|13
TGTGCCAGCAGTGATTCGGCAGGGTTTGGCTACACCTTC
CASSDSAGFGYTF
>TRBV6-5|.|.|TRBJ1-5|13
TGTGCCAGCAGTTTTTACGGGGATCAGCCCCAGCATTTT
CASSFYGDQPQHF
>TRBV11-3|once|TRBD1|TRBJ2-1|15
TGTGCCAGCAGCTTAGATGGACAGGTGGGCAATGAGCAGTTCTTC
CASSLDGQVGNEQFF
>TRBV7-3|once|TRBD2|TRBJ2-3|17
TGTGCCAGCAGCTCAGGACTAGCGGGGCCCCAAGGGGATACGCAGTATTTT
CASSSGLAGPQGDTQYF
>TRBV11-3|.|TRBD1|TRBJ1-1|13
TGTGCCAGCAGGGGGACAGGGGAAGATGAAGCTTTCTTT
CASRGTGEDEAFF
>TRBV29-1|few|TRBD1|TRBJ1-1|15
TGCAGCGCCCATGGTGGGGACAGGGGGTACACTGAAGCTTTCTTT
CSAHGGDRGYTEAFF
>TRBV7-2|.|.|TRBJ2-6|14
TGTGCCAGCAGCTTAGTCACCGGGACCAACGTCCTGACTTTC
CASSLVTGTNVLTF
>TRBV6-1|.|.|TRBJ2-1|13
TGTGCCAGCAGTGAAAGTCTAGTCAATGAGCAGTTCTTC
CASSESLVNEQFF